The 21 T cell receptor beta chains presented below share a single source sample, sequenced in a study of cytomegalovirus exposure and HLA in healthy donors (dated by TCRdb to 2016 to 2017). Preparation of the library involved the immunoSEQ multiplex PCR assay. The multiplex PCR relied on a mix of 60 forward primers for TCR Vbeta segments and 13 reverse primers for TCR Jbeta segments. As stored in TCRdb, this immuneACCESS dataset retains in-frame rearrangements with V and J assigned. A fraction of the clones does not appear; measured against another copy, unresolved V genes explain less than half of the discrepancy, and the remainder lacks a known reason. This sample comprises around 140,000 clones, roughly 10% of them detected only once. The top ten hold under 2% of the sample. Sequencing input: PBMCs. The receptor source for this set is a man aged 50 or older in good health and CMV-seronegative.

This clone was seen a handful of times. The chain uses TRBV9 and TRBJ2-7; 10 nucleotides agree with TRBD1. This CDR3 spans 16 amino acids. V lost 0 bases, J lost 3 bases, and 6 bases stayed unmatched. CDR1 SGDLS and CDR2 YYNGEE come from the germline V gene. The CDR3 sequence: CASSVGTGTGVYEQYF. The CDR3 coding sequence is TGTGCCAGCAGCGTAGGGACCGGGACAGGGGTCTACGAGCAGTACTTC.

The chain uses TRBV5-6 and TRBJ2-2, with 9 nucleotides matching TRBD2. CDR1 and CDR2 (germline): SGHDT, YYEEEE. Unmatched junction bases numbered 8, after V lost 3 bases and J lost 5 bases. The length of the CDR3 is 16 residues. The CDR3 region is CASSYISGRGTGELFF. DNA for the CDR3: TGTGCCAGCAGCTACATTAGCGGGAGAGGTACCGGGGAGCTGTTTTTT.

The chain joins TRBV4-1 to TRBJ2-7; 8 bases are shared with TRBD2. The CDR3 sequence is 17 residues long. The germline gives CDR1 MGHRA, CDR2 YSYEKL. The ends lost 4 bases at V and 0 bases at J; junction bases unmatched: 11. The CDR3 DNA is TGCGCCAGCAGCCTCACTTACAAGCGGGGGAGCTCCTACGAGCAGTACTTC. Protein product: CASSLTYKRGSSYEQYF.

This clone was picked up many times. The gene calls are TRBV6-1 and TRBJ2-1; 9 bases line up with TRBD1. Looked up from germline, CDR1 is MNHNS and CDR2 is SASEGT. V lost 3 bases and J lost 9; bases outside the gene matches: 6. This CDR3 has 14 amino acids. In nucleotides, the CDR3 is TGTGCCAGCAGTGACTCACAGGGGGCTAGTGAGCAGTTCTTC. Its protein product is CASSDSQGASEQFF.

This clone was seen more than once but under ten times. The chain links TRBV2 to TRBJ2-5; 7 nucleotides agree with TRBD2. The CDR3 extends over 14 amino acids. V was clipped by 6 bases and J by 2 bases; unmatched bases: 6. Germline loops: CDR1 SNHLY, CDR2 FYNNEI. The CDR3 here is CASRAAGRQETQYF. For the CDR3, the DNA is TGTGCCAGCAGAGCAGCGGGAAGACAAGAGACCCAGTACTTC.

The chain has TRBV28 and TRBJ2-7; D perhaps matches TRBD1 (6 bases). V was clipped by 5 bases and J by 10 bases, with 27 bases between them. The CDR3 covers 16 residues. Germline V gene data show CDR1 as MDHEN and CDR2 as SYDVKM. The CDR3 DNA reads TGTGCCAGCAGTCTTTCGGGACACGACCAACGTATGATTCAGTACTTC. This gives the protein CASSLSGHDQRMIQYF.

The V gene is TRBV27, the J gene TRBJ1-1, with a possible D match to TRBD1 (6 bases). CDR1 and CDR2 (germline): MNHEY, SMNVEV (reference sequence). V dropped 0 bases and J dropped 5 bases, with 13 bases sitting between them. This CDR3 spans 15 amino acids. The CDR3 reads CASSLSGTSLTEAFF. In nucleotides, the CDR3 is TGTGCCAGCAGTTTATCCGGGACAAGCCTTACTGAAGCTTTCTTT.

The chain links TRBV2 to TRBJ1-5, with 9 positions matching TRBD1. After removal of 4 bases from V and 7 bases from J, the junction contained 8 bases not matched to a gene. CDR1 is SNHLY and CDR2 is FYNNEI in the germline V gene. The length of the CDR3 is 15 residues. The CDR3 sequence: CASSVDRGGRQPQHF. Written as DNA, the CDR3 is TGTGCCAGCAGTGTCGACAGGGGGGGAAGGCAGCCCCAGCATTTT.

The J gene is TRBJ2-7, the V gene TRBV6-1; D is unresolved. The V end was cut by 5 bases, the J end by 3 bases, with 5 bases between. Germline V CDR1 and CDR2: MNHNS, SASEGT. The CDR3 runs 11 residues. This chain's CDR3 is CASSNNYEQYF. CDR3 nucleotides: TGTGCCAGCAGTAATAACTACGAGCAGTACTTC.

The J gene is TRBJ2-7, the V gene TRBV10-2, with TRBD2 identical over 11 bases. Germline assignment: CDR1 WSHSY and CDR2 SAAADI. The CDR3 is 14 residues long. V was pared by 7 bases and J by 1 base, with 3 bases of the junction left unmatched. CDR3 amino acids: CASKLAGESYEQYF. CDR3 in DNA: TGCGCCAGCAAACTAGCGGGAGAATCCTACGAGCAGTACTTC.

This clone came up a few times. The genes are TRBV19 and TRBJ2-3; the match to TRBD2 covers 8 bases. The CDR3 is made up of 17 amino acids. The ends lost 5 bases at V and 0 bases at J; junction bases unmatched: 10. Germline CDR1 is LNHDA and CDR2 is SQIVND (reference sequence). The CDR3: CASSPKGLAASTDTQYF. As DNA, the CDR3 is TGTGCCAGTAGTCCAAAAGGACTAGCAGCTAGCACAGATACGCAGTATTTT.

The sample holds a few counts of this clone. This chain links TRBV7-2 with TRBJ1-1, with 7 bases fitting TRBD1. The CDR3 consists of 16 residues. The V segment lost 5 bases and the J segment 3 bases; nucleotides outside the gene matches: 12. CDR1 SGHTA and CDR2 FQGNSA come from the germline V gene. The CDR3: CASSQLGGGQDTEAFF. The CDR3 bases are TGTGCCAGCAGCCAGTTAGGGGGCGGACAGGACACTGAAGCTTTCTTT.

This clone came up a few times. The genes are TRBV10-2 and TRBJ2-3, with a possible D match to TRBD2 (6 bases). V was clipped by 4 bases and J by 0 bases, with 14 bases between them. This CDR3 spans 16 amino acids. The germline V gene encodes CDR1 WSHSY and CDR2 SAAADI. This CDR3 is CASSGRARVSTDTQYF. In nucleotides, the CDR3 is TGCGCCAGCAGTGGGAGGGCTAGAGTTAGCACAGATACGCAGTATTTT.

This clone was observed a few times. The rearrangement uses TRBV6-5 and TRBJ1-1, with D tentatively TRBD1 (6 bases). The CDR3 spans 11 residues. V lost 8 bases to trimming and J lost 5 bases, with 9 bases between them. Germline V gene lookup returns CDR1 MNHEY and CDR2 SVGAGI. DNA of the CDR3: TGTGCCAGCGAGAGGGGGACTGAAGCTTTCTTT. It specifies CASERGTEAFF.

This chain connects TRBV10-1 to TRBJ2-1; 9 bases are a match to TRBD2. Germline CDR1 is WNHNN and CDR2 is SYGVQD (reference sequence). This CDR3 has 15 residues. Trimming removed 2 bases from V and 6 bases from J; junction bases left unmatched: 5. The CDR3 is CASSEMRGGSNEQFF. The CDR3 DNA reads TGCGCCAGCAGTGAGATGCGGGGGGGCTCCAATGAGCAGTTCTTC.

The V gene is TRBV9, the J gene TRBJ1-1, with 7 positions matching TRBD1. The CDR3 totals 15 residues. V dropped 1 base and J dropped 5; count of bases not matched to a gene: 8. Germline loops: CDR1 SGDLS, CDR2 YYNGEE. CDR3 loop: CASSVSQGVRTEAFF. CDR3 coding DNA: TGTGCCAGCAGCGTATCTCAGGGGGTGAGAACTGAAGCTTTCTTT.

This clone was counted only a few times. V and J are TRBV19 and TRBJ1-5, with TRBD1 identical over 8 bases. Germline V CDR1 and CDR2: LNHDA, SQIVND (reference sequence). The length of the CDR3 is 13 residues. V lost 9 bases, J lost 2 bases, and 3 bases stayed unmatched. This chain's CDR3 is CASDRGGNQPQHF. CDR3 nucleotides: TGTGCCAGCGACAGGGGAGGCAATCAGCCCCAGCATTTT.

This clone was observed a handful of times. V usage is TRBV18 and J usage is TRBJ1-3, with 7 bases that match TRBD1. The V segment lost 0 bases and the J segment 0 bases; nucleotides outside the gene matches: 14. Germline assignment: CDR1 KGHSH and CDR2 LQKENI. The CDR3 is 20 amino acids. The CDR3 sequence: CASSPPGRQGISSSGNTIYF. The CDR3 DNA reads TGTGCCAGCTCACCACCGGGGAGACAGGGAATTTCTAGCTCTGGAAACACCATATATTTT.

V is TRBV7-3 and J is TRBJ2-7, with 9 positions matching TRBD1. Germline CDR1 and CDR2: SGHTA and FQGTGA. Trimming at V came to 5 bases and at J to 0 bases, leaving 2 bases not matched to a gene. The CDR3 has 14 amino acids. This chain's CDR3 is CASSRDRDSYEQYF. Here the CDR3 DNA reads TGTGCCAGCAGCCGGGACAGGGACTCCTACGAGCAGTACTTC.

This chain uses TRBV5-6 with TRBJ2-7; TRBD2 aligns across 9 bases. The germline V gene encodes CDR1 SGHDT and CDR2 YYEEEE. V was clipped by 2 bases and J by 5 bases; unmatched bases: 5. The CDR3 is 14 amino acids. The CDR3 DNA reads as TGTGCCAGCAGCTTTGGGCGGGGGGGGGACGAGCAGTACTTC. As protein: CASSFGRGGDEQYF.

There are a few counts of this clone. The chain carries TRBV19 and TRBJ1-1, with 11 nucleotides matching TRBD1. This CDR3 is built from 15 residues. V was clipped by 5 bases and J by 4 bases; unmatched bases: 6. CDR1 LNHDA and CDR2 SQIVND come from the germline V gene (reference sequence). CDR3 sequence: CASSVGQGARTEAFF. CDR3 sequence (DNA): TGTGCCAGTAGTGTAGGACAGGGGGCGCGCACTGAAGCTTTCTTT.